This T cell receptor beta chain was observed in a study of blood T cell repertoires in COVID-19. This clone was counted once. In germline, CDR1 is SGHAT, CDR2 FQDESV (reference sequence). With 4 bases clipped from V and 2 bases from J, the junction kept 8 bases outside the gene matches. The CDR3 is 16 residues long. Repertoires were generated with immunoSEQ multiplex PCR, while TCRdb's copy carries only in-frame clones and drops some. The repertoire includes about 280,000 clones, approximately 90% of them detected once, and around 5.8% sits in the top ten. The material sequenced was PBMCs or T cells enriched from blood (not recorded which). The TCR was taken from a woman aged 40-49 years who had recovered from COVID-19. V is TRBV11-1 and J is TRBJ2-3; 8 bases are a match to TRBD2. This CDR3 is CASSSPVAGFTDTQYF. CDR3 DNA: TGTGCCAGCAGCTCTCCCGTAGCGGGGTTCACAGATACGCAGTATTTT.